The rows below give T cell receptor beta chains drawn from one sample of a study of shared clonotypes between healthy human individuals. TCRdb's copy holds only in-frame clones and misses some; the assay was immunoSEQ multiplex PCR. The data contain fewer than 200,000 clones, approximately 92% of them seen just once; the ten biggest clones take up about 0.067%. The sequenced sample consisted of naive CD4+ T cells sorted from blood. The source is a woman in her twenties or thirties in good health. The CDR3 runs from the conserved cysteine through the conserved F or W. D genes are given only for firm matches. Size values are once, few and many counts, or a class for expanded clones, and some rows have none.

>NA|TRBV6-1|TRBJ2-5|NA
CASSEYKGWETQYF
TGTGCCAGCAGTGAATATAAGGGTTGGGAGACCCAGTACTTC
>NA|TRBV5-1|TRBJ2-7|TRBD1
CASTLTGGTYEQYF
TGCGCCAGCACACTGACAGGGGGGACCTACGAGCAGTACTTC
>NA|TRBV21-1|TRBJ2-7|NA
CASSSRGRGLYEQYF
TGTGCCAGCAGCTCTCGGGGCAGGGGGCTTTACGAGCAGTACTTC
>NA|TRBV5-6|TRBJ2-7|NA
CASSLAAGIIYEQYF
TGTGCCAGCAGCTTGGCGGCTGGTATTATCTACGAGCAGTACTTC
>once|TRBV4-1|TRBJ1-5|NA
CASSQFWNQPQHF
TGCGCCAGCAGCCAATTCTGGAATCAGCCCCAGCATTTT
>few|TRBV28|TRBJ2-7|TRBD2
CASRLAGSIEQYF
TGTGCCAGCCGACTAGCGGGATCGATCGAGCAGTACTTC
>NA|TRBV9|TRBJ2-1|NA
CASSDDRVGGNEQFF
TGTGCCAGCAGCGACGACAGGGTGGGGGGCAATGAGCAGTTCTTC
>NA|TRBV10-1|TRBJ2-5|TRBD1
CASSRQGATTGQYF
TGCGCCAGCAGTCGACAGGGGGCTACTACGGGGCAGTACTTC
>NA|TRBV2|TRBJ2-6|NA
CASEATRLSGANVLTF
TGTGCCAGTGAGGCTACGCGACTCTCTGGGGCCAACGTCCTGACTTTC
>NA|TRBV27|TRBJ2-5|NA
CASSSSDSQETQYF
TGTGCCAGCAGTTCATCAGACAGCCAAGAGACCCAGTACTTC
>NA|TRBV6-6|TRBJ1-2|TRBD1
CASSPDRGRGYTF
TGTGCCAGCAGTCCCGACAGGGGGAGAGGCTACACCTTC
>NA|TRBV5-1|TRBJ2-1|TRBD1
CASSPTSRDRSYNEQFF
TGCGCCAGCAGCCCAACAAGCCGGGACAGGTCCTACAATGAGCAGTTCTTC
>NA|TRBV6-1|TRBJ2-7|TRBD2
CASSAPGTRYEQYF
TGTGCCAGCAGTGCACCCGGGACTAGATACGAGCAGTACTTC
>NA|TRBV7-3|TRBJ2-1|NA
CASSQGGTYNEQFF
TGTGCCAGCAGCCAAGGGGGGACCTACAATGAGCAGTTCTTC
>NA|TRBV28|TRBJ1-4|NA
CASGAGGTVNEKLFF
TGTGCCAGCGGTGCTGGGGGGACGGTAAATGAAAAACTGTTTTTT
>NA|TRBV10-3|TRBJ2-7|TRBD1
CAIRNSLAGGDEQYF
TGTGCCATCAGGAATTCACTAGCAGGGGGCGACGAGCAGTACTTC
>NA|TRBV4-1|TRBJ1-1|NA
CASSQERGGHSGTEAFF
TGCGCCAGCAGCCAAGAAAGAGGGGGACACAGTGGAACTGAAGCTTTCTTT
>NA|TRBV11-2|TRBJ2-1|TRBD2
CASSLLREGSNEQFF
TGTGCCAGCAGCTTATTGCGGGAGGGATCCAATGAGCAGTTCTTC
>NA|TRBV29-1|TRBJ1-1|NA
CSVLSPTEAFF
TGCAGCGTCCTCAGCCCTACTGAAGCTTTCTTT
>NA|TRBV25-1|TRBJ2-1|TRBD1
CASSAPGTGRTNEQFF
TGTGCCAGCAGTGCTCCGGGGACAGGGCGAACCAATGAGCAGTTCTTC
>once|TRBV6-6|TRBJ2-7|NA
CASSTAQDTTYEQYF
TGTGCCAGCAGTACGGCGCAGGATACTACTTACGAGCAGTACTTC
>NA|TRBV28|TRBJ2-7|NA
CASSSASRAPYEQYF
TGTGCCAGCAGTTCCGCCTCGCGGGCCCCCTACGAGCAGTACTTC
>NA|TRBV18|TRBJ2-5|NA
CASSPLGRQETQYF
TGTGCCAGCTCACCTCTCGGAAGACAAGAGACCCAGTACTTC
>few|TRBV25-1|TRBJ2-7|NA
CASSRTASSYEQYF
TGTGCCAGCAGTAGAACGGCCAGCTCCTACGAGCAGTACTTC
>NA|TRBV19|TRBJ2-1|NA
CATKRDRSYNEQFF
TGTGCCACCAAGCGGGACAGGTCCTACAATGAGCAGTTCTTC
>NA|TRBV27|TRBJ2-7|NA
CASSRRLGGFYEQYF
TGTGCCAGCAGCCGTAGACTAGGCGGGTTTTACGAGCAGTACTTC
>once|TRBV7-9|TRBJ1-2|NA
CASSPEGTVQSYTF
TGTGCCAGCAGCCCCGAAGGGACGGTCCAGAGCTACACCTTC
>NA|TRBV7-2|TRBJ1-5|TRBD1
CASSRDRLGQPQHF
TGTGCCAGCAGCCGGGACAGGTTAGGTCAGCCCCAGCATTTT
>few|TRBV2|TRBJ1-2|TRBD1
CASSESWTGGNYGYTF
TGTGCCAGCAGTGAAAGCTGGACAGGAGGAAACTATGGCTACACCTTC